The TCR beta chain described here comes from a study of cytomegalovirus exposure and HLA in healthy donors. Study findings and constraints: Among the most significant clusters, several appeared linked to common viral pathogens in a later analysis. Previous analysis showed most TCR beta V segments were productive about 87% or about 30% of the time.

V was shortened by 8 bases and J by 3 bases, with 14 bases between the two germline ends. From germline, CDR1 is MNHEY and CDR2 SMNVEV (reference sequence). The length of the CDR3 is 13 residues. This PCR relied on a set of 60 Vbeta primers and 13 Jbeta primers. In the authors' workflow: Among the unique TCR beta chains that a later analysis counted, about 84 million in all, around 11 million were shared. Using immunoSEQ multiplex PCR, the repertoire was profiled, and TCRdb retains in-frame clones only, with some absent. D and trimming were read from the DNA, whereas the V and J calls and clone size are those reported in that table. Of over 120,000 clones detected, around 86% appear once; the ten largest clones hold approximately 2.9%. The sample holds a few counts of this clone. As yet, its antigen is unknown.

The chain is built from TRBV27 and TRBJ2-7; a weak D match, TRBD1 (5 bases). Material for sequencing was PBMCs. The TCR originated in a woman under 40 in good health and CMV-seronegative. The CDR3 reads CASYDTDSYEQYF. The CDR3 region has the DNA TGTGCCAGCTACGACACTGACAGCTACGAGCAGTACTTC.